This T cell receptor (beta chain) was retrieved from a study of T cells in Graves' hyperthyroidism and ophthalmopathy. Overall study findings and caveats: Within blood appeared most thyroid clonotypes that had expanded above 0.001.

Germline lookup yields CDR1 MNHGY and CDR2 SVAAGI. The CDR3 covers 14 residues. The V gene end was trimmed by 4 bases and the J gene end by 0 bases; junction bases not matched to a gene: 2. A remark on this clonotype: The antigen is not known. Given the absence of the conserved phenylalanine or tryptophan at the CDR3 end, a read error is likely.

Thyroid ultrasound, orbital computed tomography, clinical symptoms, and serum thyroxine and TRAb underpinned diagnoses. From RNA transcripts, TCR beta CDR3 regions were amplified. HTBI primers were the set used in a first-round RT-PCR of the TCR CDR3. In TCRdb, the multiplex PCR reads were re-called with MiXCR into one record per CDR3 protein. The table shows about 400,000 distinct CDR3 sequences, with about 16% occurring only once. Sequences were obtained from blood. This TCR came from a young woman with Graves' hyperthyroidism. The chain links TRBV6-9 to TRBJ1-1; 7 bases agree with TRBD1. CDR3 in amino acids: CASSSTGLNTEAFL. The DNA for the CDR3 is TGTGCCAGCAGTTCGACAGGGCTGAACACTGAAGCTTTCCTT.